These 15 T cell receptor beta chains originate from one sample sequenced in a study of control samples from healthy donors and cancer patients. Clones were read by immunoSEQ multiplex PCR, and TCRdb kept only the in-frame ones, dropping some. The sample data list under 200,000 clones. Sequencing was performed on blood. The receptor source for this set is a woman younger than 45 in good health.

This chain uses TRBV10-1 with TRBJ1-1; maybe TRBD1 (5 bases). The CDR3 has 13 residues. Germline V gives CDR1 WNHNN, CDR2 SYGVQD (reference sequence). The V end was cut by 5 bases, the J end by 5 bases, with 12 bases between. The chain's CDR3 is CASSTGGGTEAFF. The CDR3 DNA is TGCGCCAGCAGTACGGGTGGGGGAACTGAAGCTTTCTTT.

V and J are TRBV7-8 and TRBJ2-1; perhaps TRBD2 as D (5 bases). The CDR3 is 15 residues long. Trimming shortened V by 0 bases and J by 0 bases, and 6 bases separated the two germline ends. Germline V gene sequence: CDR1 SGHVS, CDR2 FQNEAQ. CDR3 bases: TGTGCCAGCAGCTTAGCAGGGAGCTCCTACAATGAGCAGTTCTTC. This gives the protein CASSLAGSSYNEQFF.

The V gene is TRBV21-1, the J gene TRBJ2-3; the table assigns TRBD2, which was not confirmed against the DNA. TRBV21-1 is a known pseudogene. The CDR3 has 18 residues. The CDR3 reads CASSKEEASGGAEDTQYF. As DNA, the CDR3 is TGTGCCAGCAGCAAAGAGGAGGCAAGCGGGGGGGCGGAAGATACGCAGTATTTT.

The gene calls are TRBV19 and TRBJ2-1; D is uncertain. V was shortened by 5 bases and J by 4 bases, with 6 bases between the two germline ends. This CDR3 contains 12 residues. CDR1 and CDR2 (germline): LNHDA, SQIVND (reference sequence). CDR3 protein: CASSSGYNEQFF. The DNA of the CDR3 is TGTGCCAGTAGTTCTGGGTACAATGAGCAGTTCTTC.

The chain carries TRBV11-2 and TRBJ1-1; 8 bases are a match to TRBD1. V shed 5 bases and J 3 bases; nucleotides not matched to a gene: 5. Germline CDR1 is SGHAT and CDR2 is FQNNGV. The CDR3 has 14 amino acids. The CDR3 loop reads CASSLQGAYTEAFF. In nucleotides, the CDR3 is TGTGCCAGCAGCCTGCAGGGGGCGTACACTGAAGCTTTCTTT.

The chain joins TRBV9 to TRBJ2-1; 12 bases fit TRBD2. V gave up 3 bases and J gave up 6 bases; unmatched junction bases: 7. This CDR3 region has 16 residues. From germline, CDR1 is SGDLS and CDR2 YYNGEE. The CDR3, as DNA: TGTGCCAGCAGCGCCAGGACTAGCGGGGTCCGCAATGAGCAGTTCTTC. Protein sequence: CASSARTSGVRNEQFF. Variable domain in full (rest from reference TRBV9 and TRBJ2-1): DSGVTQTPKHLITATGQRVTLRCSPRSGDLSVYWYQQSLDQGLQFLIQYYNGEERAKGNILERFSAQQFPDLHSELNLSSLELGDSALYFCASSARTSGVRNEQFFGPGTRLTVL.

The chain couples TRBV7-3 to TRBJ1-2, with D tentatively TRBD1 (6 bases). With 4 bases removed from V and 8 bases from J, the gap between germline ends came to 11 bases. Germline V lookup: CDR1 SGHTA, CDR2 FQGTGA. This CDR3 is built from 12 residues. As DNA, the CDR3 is TGTGCCAGCAGCTCCGGGACACCCGGCTACACCTTC. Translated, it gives CASSSGTPGYTF.

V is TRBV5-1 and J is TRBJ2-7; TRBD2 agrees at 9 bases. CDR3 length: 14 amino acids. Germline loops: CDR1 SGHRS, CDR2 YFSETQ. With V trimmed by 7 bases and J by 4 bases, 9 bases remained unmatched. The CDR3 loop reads CASSMAGGVYEQYF. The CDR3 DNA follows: TGCGCCAGCTCTATGGCGGGAGGGGTATACGAGCAGTACTTC.

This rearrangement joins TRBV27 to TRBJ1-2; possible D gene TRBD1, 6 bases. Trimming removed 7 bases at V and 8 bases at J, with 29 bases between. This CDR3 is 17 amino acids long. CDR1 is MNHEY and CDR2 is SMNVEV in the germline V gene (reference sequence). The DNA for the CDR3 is TGTGCCAGCATTCCTAGGGGGGGGGCTCCAAATCTCAAGGGCTACACCTTC. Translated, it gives CASIPRGGAPNLKGYTF.

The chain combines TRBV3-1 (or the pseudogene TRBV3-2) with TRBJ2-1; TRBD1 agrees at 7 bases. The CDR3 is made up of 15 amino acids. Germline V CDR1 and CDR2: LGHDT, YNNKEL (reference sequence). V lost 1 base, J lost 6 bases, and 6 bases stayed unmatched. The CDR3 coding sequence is TGTGCCAGCAGCCAAGGGGGCAGGGGGACCAATGAGCAGTTCTTC. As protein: CASSQGGRGTNEQFF.

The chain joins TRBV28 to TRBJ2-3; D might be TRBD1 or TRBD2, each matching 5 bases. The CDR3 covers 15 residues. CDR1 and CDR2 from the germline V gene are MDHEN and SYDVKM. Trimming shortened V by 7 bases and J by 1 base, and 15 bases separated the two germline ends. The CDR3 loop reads CASTLGVRGTDTQYF. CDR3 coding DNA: TGTGCCAGCACCCTAGGGGTGAGGGGCACAGATACGCAGTATTTT.

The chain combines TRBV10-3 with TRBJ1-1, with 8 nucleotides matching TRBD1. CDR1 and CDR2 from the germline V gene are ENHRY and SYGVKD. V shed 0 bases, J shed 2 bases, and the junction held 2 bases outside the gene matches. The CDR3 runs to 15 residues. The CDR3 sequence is CAISESTGANTEAFF. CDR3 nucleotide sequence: TGTGCCATCAGTGAGTCGACAGGGGCTAACACTGAAGCTTTCTTT.

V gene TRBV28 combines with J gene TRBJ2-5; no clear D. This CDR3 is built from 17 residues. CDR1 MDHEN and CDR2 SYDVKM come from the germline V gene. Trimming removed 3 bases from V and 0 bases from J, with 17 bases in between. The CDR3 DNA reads TGTGCCAGCAGTTTTCGTCTAGATCTAACCTACCAAGAGACCCAGTACTTC. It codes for CASSFRLDLTYQETQYF.

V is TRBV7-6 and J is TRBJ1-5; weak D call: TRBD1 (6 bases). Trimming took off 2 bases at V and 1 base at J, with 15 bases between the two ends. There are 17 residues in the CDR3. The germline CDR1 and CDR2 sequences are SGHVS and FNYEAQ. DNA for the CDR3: TGTGCCAGCAGCTTATCTTCAGGGGCACTCAGCAATCAGCCCCAGCATTTT. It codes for CASSLSSGALSNQPQHF.

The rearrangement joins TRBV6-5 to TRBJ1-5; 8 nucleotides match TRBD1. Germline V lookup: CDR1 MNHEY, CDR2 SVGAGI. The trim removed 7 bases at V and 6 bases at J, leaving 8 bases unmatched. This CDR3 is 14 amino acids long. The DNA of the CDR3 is TGTGCCAGCAACCCGGACAGGGCAAGTCAGCCCCAGCATTTT. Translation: CASNPDRASQPQHF.